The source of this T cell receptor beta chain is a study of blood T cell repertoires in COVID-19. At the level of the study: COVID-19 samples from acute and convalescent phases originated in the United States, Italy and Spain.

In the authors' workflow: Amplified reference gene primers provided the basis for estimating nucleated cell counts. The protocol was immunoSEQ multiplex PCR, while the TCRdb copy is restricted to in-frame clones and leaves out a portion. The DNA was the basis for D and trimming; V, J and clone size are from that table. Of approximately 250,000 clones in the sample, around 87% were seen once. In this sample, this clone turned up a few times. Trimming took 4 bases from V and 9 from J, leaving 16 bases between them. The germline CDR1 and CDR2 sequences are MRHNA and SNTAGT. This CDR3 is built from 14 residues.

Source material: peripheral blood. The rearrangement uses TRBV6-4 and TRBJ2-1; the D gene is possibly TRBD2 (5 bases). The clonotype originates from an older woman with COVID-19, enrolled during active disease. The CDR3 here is CASSVSSSPGEQFF. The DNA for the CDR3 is TGTGCCAGCAGTGTAAGTTCTAGCCCAGGTGAGCAGTTCTTC.